This T cell receptor (beta chain) was sequenced during a study of CD8 T cells in Susac syndrome. Study conclusions and caveats: Susac-specific public clones were found in total CD8+ and CD8+ TEMRA repertoires, numbering around 16 and five, respectively.

Note on this clonotype: The antigen is undetermined.

A quantity of roughly 0.5 to 1 ug RNA underwent reverse transcription using random hexamers. Multiplex PCR with immunoSEQ amplified the TCR beta CDR3 across 54 Vbeta and 13 Jbeta. Each CDR3 protein is one row after TCRdb ran MiXCR on the immunoSEQ multiplex PCR reads. The data hold 130,000 or so distinct CDR3 sequences, with roughly 94% observed a single time. Germline V gene sequence: CDR1 SGHNT, CDR2 YYREEE (reference sequence). The CDR3 is 14 residues long. Trimming took off 0 bases at V and 0 bases at J, with 7 bases between the two ends. TEMRA cells were FACS-enriched and CD8+ and CD4+ T cells negatively isolated.

The chain employs TRBV5-4 and TRBJ2-7, with D unresolved. Sequenced sample: CD8+ T cells from PBMCs. The clonotype originates from a human donor with Susac syndrome. CDR3 sequence (DNA): TGTGCCAGCAGCTTGGAAGCAAGCTCCTACGAGCAGTACTTC. Translation gives CASSLEASSYEQYF.